This TCR beta chain stems from a study of identical twins. Template switching added a universal primer site; cDNA carried unique molecular identifiers. TCRdb analysed the 5' RACE reads with MiXCR anew, one entry per CDR3 protein. The sample holds 220,000 or so distinct CDR3 sequences, 7% seen once. The CDR3 consists of 16 residues. The junction had 7 bases not matched to a gene; V was cut back by 5 bases and J by 2 bases. Germline V CDR1 and CDR2: SGHVS, FQNEAQ. Only a few counts were recorded for this clonotype. Its antigen is unidentified. Study-wide results and caveats: The models gave estimates that fell short of the out-of-frame TCR alpha sharing seen in monozygotic twins.

In addition, the sample was reused for a study of yellow fever vaccine responses in identical twins.

Sequencing used memory (CD45RO+) T cells sorted from blood. This chain uses TRBV7-8 with TRBJ2-1; TRBD2 agrees at 9 bases. The origin of this receptor is a woman aged 18-29 years in good health. The CDR3 DNA follows: TGTGCCAGCAGCGTCGCTAGCGGGACAACCTACAATGAGCAGTTCTTC. It yields the protein CASSVASGTTYNEQFF.